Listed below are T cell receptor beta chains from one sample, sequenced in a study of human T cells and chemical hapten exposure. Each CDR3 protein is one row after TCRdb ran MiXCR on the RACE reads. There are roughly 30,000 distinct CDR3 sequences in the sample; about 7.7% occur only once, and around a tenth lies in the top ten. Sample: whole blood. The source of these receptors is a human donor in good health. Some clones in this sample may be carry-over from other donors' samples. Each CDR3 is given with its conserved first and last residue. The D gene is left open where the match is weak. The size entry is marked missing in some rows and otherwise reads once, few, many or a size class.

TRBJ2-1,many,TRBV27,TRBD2,CASSPGLALPNEQFF
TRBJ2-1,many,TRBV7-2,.,CASSLAKGTHRKNNEQFF
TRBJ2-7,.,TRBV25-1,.,CASSESGINHEQYF
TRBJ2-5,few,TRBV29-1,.,CSVEPMETQYF
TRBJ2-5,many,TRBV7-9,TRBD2,CASSLTSGGQETQYF
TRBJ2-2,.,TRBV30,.,CAWRIPGTGNTGELFF
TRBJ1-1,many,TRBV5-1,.,CASSLLGDLEAFF
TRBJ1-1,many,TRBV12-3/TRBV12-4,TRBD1,CASSLGRDRTPEAFF
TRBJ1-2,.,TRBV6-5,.,CASSGDPGYDYTF
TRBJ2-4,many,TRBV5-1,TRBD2,CASSSGLAEILAKNIQYF
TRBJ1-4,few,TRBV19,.,CASSLLGVDGTNEKLFF
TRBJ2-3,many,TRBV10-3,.,CAIRVTDTQYF
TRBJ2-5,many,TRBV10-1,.,CASSESGSTEETQYF
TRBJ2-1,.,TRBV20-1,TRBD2,CSARTSGRWNEQFF
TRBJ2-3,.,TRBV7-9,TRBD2,CASSSRLAGTTDTQYF
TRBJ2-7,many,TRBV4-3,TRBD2,CASSQGWLAGAGEQYF
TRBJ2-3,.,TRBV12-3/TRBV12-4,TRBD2,CASTAGGWFAGGGTDTQYF
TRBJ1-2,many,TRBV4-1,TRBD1,CASSQSGQAVNYGYTF
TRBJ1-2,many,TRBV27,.,CASSLKGDGVFYGYTF
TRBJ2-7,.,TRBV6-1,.,CASSVLAAQDYEQYF
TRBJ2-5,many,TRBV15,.,CATSRVDLQETQYF
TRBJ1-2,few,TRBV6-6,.,CASSSSGLSYGYTF
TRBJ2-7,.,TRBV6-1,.,CASIGGISTYEQYF
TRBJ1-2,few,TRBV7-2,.,CASSLDGHYGYTF
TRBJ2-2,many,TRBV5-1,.,CASSFGNTGELFF
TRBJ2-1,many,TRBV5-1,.,CASSLEQGVYNEQFF
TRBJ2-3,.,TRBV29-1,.,CSVDDRAAFTDTQNF
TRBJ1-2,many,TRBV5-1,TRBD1,CASSLAIQGSIVYTF
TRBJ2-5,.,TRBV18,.,CASSPRLQDQETQYF